This TCR beta chain was sequenced during a study of OX40 agonist ivuxolimab in advanced cancers. Study-level background: Hepatocellular carcinoma, melanoma, renal cell or head and neck cancer affected the dose-escalation patients. Prior anti-PD-1, anti-PD-L1 or anti-CTLA-4 therapy did not bar entry, and 40% to 45% had some.

Study findings and constraints: By week 6 at 0.1 to 3.0 mg/kg, blood CD4+ and CD8+ T cells had expanded clonally. It was not determined which antigens were specifically recognized by the peripheral T cells that had undergone clonal expansion.

Some clones are missing from TCRdb's copy, which holds only in-frame ones; the method was immunoSEQ multiplex PCR. The sample has roughly 61,000 clones; 87% are singletons. Trimming took off 8 bases at V and 5 bases at J, with 22 bases between the two ends. Germline CDR1 reads MDHEN; CDR2 reads SYDVKM. This CDR3 has 16 residues. Notes on this clone: Antigen specificity is unknown.

The V gene is TRBV28, the J gene TRBJ2-1; tentatively, D is TRBD2 (8 bases). The sample consisted of CD4+ or CD8+ T cells sorted from blood, taken in a trial of the OX40 agonist ivuxolimab. This TCR derives from an adult with an advanced solid tumor such as melanoma, head and neck, liver or kidney cancer. The DNA for the CDR3 is TGTGCCAGCTATGAAGGGACAGCGGGGGACGACAATGAGCAGTTCTTC. It specifies CASYEGTAGDDNEQFF.